These 8 T cell receptor beta chains were all obtained from the same sample, sequenced in a study of sequential checkpoint blockade in melanoma. As for treatment: randomized to nivolumab then ipilimumab (arm A) or the reverse (arm B). Only in-frame clones appear in the TCRdb table, and some are missing; sequencing was by immunoSEQ multiplex PCR. The table includes 2,000 to 2,500 clones, about 17% detected once. The sample was tumor tissue (inferred from file names), taken from a patient given nivolumab and ipilimumab in sequence. These receptors all come from a human donor with melanoma.

The count of this clone is one. V usage is TRBV19 and J usage is TRBJ2-5; TRBD1 matches 7 bases. V was pared by 8 bases and J by 5 bases, with 8 bases of the junction left unmatched. The length of the CDR3 is 13 residues. CDR1 is LNHDA, CDR2 SQIVND, per germline (reference sequence). For the CDR3, the DNA is TGTGCCAGTCAGACAGGGCCGGGGGAGACCCAGTACTTC. Translated: CASQTGPGETQYF.

This clone was seen more than once but under ten times. This sequence joins TRBV6-8 and TRBJ2-1, with D tentatively TRBD2 (5 bases). This CDR3 comprises 13 residues. V lost 6 bases to trimming and J lost 3 bases, with 9 bases between them. The germline CDR1 and CDR2 sequences are MNHGY and SAAAGT. The CDR3 DNA is TGTGCCAGCAGCTCCGGACTCTACAATGAGCAGTTCTTC. Its protein is CASSSGLYNEQFF.

This clone was found a few times. The chain recombines TRBV23-1 with TRBJ2-1; perhaps TRBD2 as D (5 bases). TRBV23-1 has ORF status, its function being uncertain. This CDR3 spans 14 amino acids. V lost 6 bases and J 5 bases, leaving 14 bases between the germline ends. CDR3 DNA: TGCGCCAGCAGCCAAGAGGACTCTGACAATGAGCAGTTCTTC. Its protein product is CASSQEDSDNEQFF.

This clone is medium-sized in the sample. This chain connects TRBV11-3 to TRBJ1-6; weak D call: TRBD1 (5 bases). The V end lost 3 bases, the J end lost 0 bases, and 12 bases lay between the germline ends. This CDR3 region has 17 residues. Germline V gene lookup returns CDR1 SGHNT and CDR2 YENEEA. CDR3 protein: CASSLGGFGSYNSPLHF. The CDR3 DNA sequence: TGTGCCAGCAGCTTGGGGGGGTTTGGCTCCTATAATTCACCCCTCCACTTT.

By share, this clone ranks as medium-sized. The V call is TRBV11-3, the J call TRBJ2-1; 8 bases fit TRBD2. The CDR3 is made up of 14 amino acids. Unmatched junction bases numbered 6, after V lost 1 base and J lost 10 bases. Germline CDR1 reads SGHNT; CDR2 reads YENEEA. CDR3 sequence reads: CASSLVGLDREQFF. CDR3 in DNA: TGTGCCAGCAGCTTAGTGGGACTAGACAGGGAGCAGTTCTTC.

This chain uses TRBV29-1 with TRBJ1-4, with a tentative D call TRBD1 (6 bases). V was clipped by 4 bases and J by 1 base, with 7 bases between them. The CDR3 spans 13 residues. The V gene's germline CDR1 is SQVTM and CDR2 ANQGSEA. CDR3 sequence (DNA): TGCAGCGTTGGGGGGCTAACTAATGAAAAACTGTTTTTT. Amino acids: CSVGGLTNEKLFF.

By sample fraction, this clone is medium-sized. V gene TRBV11-3 combines with J gene TRBJ2-3, with no clear D. Trimming stripped 3 bases from V and 0 bases from J, with 10 bases between. Per germline, CDR1 SGHNT and CDR2 YENEEA. The length of the CDR3 is 15 residues. The DNA of the CDR3 is TGTGCCAGCAGCTTGCCACCACCTAGCACAGATACGCAGTATTTT. Amino acids: CASSLPPPSTDTQYF. The full variable domain, with the rest looked up from reference TRBV11-3 and TRBJ2-3, is EAGVVQSPRYKIIEKKQPVAFWCNPISGHNTLYWYLQNLGQGPELLIRYENEEAVDDSQLPKDRFSAERLKGVDSTLKIQPAELGDSAVYLCASSLPPPSTDTQYFGPGTRLTVL.

This clone was seen only a few times. The chain recombines TRBV12-5 with TRBJ1-1; D is undetermined. V shed 2 bases and J shed 1 base, with 11 bases lying between them. Germline V gene data show CDR1 as LGHNT and CDR2 as FRNRAP. This CDR3 is 15 amino acids long. The CDR3 here is CASGLYDVGNTEAFF. CDR3 sequence (DNA): TGTGCTAGTGGTTTGTATGATGTAGGGAACACTGAAGCTTTCTTT.